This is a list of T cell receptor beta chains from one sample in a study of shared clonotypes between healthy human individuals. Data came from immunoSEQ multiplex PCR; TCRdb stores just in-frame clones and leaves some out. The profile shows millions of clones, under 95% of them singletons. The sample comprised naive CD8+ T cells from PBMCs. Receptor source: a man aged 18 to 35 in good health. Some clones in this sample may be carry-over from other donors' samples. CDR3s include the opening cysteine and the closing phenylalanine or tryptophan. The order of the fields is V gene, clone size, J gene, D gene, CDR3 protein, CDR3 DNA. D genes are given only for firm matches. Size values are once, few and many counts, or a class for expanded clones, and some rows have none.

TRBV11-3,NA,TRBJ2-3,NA,CASSFVSTDTQYF,TGTGCCAGCAGCTTCGTAAGCACAGATACGCAGTATTTT
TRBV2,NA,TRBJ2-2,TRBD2,CASLAMGLAGADGELFF,TGTGCCAGCCTAGCTATGGGACTAGCGGGAGCGGACGGGGAGCTGTTTTTT
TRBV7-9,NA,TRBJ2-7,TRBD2,CASSLLPSGSNYEQYF,TGTGCCAGCAGCTTACTTCCTAGCGGGAGTAACTACGAGCAGTACTTC
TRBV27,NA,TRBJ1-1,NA,CASSLLGAEAFF,TGTGCCAGCAGTTTGCTGGGAGCTGAAGCTTTCTTT
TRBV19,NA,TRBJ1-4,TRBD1,CASSPAYVDRGYEKLFF,TGTGCCAGTAGTCCTGCGTACGTAGACAGGGGATATGAAAAACTGTTTTTT
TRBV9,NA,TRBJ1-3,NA,CASSVDMGSGNTIYF,TGTGCCAGCAGCGTAGACATGGGCAGCGGAAACACCATATATTTT
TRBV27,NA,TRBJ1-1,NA,CASSPGRGTSTEAFF,TGTGCCAGCAGCCCCGGGCGGGGCACCTCGACTGAAGCTTTCTTT
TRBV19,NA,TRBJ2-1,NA,CASSMAGSYNEQFF,TGTGCCAGTAGTATGGCCGGCTCCTACAATGAGCAGTTCTTC
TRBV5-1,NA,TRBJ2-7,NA,CASSQSSVGARSEQYF,TGCGCCAGCAGCCAAAGCTCGGTAGGGGCGCGCTCCGAGCAGTACTTC
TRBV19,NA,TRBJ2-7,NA,CASRSTGVPYEQYF,TGTGCCAGTAGATCCACAGGCGTCCCCTACGAGCAGTACTTC
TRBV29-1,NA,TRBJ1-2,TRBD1,CSGGQGPDYGYTF,TGCAGCGGCGGACAGGGTCCCGACTATGGCTACACCTTC
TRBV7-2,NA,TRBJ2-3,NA,CASSLVGGTTDTQYF,TGTGCCAGCAGCTTAGTGGGCGGGACCACAGATACGCAGTATTTT
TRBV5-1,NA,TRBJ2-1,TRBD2,CASSWGGNEQFF,TGCGCCAGCAGCTGGGGGGGCAATGAGCAGTTCTTC
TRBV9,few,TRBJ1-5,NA,CASSAGLGGQPQHF,TGTGCCAGCAGCGCGGGCCTCGGAGGACAGCCCCAGCATTTT
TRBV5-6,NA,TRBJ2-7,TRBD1,CASSFLGTGDHEQYF,TGTGCCAGCAGCTTCCTCGGGACAGGGGACCACGAGCAGTACTTC
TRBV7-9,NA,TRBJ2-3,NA,CASSSGAGLESSTDTQYF,TGTGCCAGCAGCTCGGGTGCAGGATTAGAGTCAAGCACAGATACGCAGTATTTT
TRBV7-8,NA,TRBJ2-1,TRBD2,CASSLSGGPSTEQFF,TGTGCCAGCAGCTTGTCGGGAGGGCCTTCTACTGAGCAGTTCTTC
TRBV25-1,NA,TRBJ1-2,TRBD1,CASSGGSDRVRYGYTF,TGTGCCAGCAGTGGAGGATCGGACAGGGTCCGCTATGGCTACACCTTC
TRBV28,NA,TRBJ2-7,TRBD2,CASSFLTGTSGSVYEQYF,TGTGCCAGCAGTTTTCTGACCGGGACTAGCGGGAGTGTCTACGAGCAGTACTTC
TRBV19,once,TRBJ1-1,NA,CASSISGKNTEAFF,TGTGCCAGTAGTATATCGGGGAAGAACACTGAAGCTTTCTTT
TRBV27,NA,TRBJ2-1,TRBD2,CASSPGTSGRYYNEQFF,TGTGCCAGCAGCCCCGGGACTAGCGGGAGATACTACAATGAGCAGTTCTTC
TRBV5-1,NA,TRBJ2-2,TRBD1,CASSLYGTGDTGELFF,TGCGCCAGCAGCTTGTACGGGACAGGGGACACCGGGGAGCTGTTTTTT
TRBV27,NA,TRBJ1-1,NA,CASSFLGQESTEAFF,TGTGCCAGCAGTTTTCTAGGACAAGAGAGCACTGAAGCTTTCTTT
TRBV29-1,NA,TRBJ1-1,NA,CSVEVSKVTNTEAFF,TGCAGCGTTGAAGTTAGCAAGGTGACGAACACTGAAGCTTTCTTT
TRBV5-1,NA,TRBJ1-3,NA,CASSLDKNSGNTIYF,TGCGCCAGCAGCTTGGACAAGAACTCTGGAAACACCATATATTTT
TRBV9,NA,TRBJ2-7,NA,CASSVGGVDEQYF,TGTGCCAGCAGCGTAGGGGGTGTAGACGAGCAGTACTTC
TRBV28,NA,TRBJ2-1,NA,CASSLRELNEQFF,TGTGCCAGCAGTTTACGGGAGTTGAATGAGCAGTTCTTC
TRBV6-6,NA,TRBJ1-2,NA,CASSYSEGNYGYTF,TGTGCCAGCAGTTACTCTGAGGGTAACTATGGCTACACCTTC
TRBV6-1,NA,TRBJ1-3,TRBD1,CASSEQGASFLSGNTIYF,TGTGCCAGCAGTGAACAGGGGGCCTCGTTTCTCTCTGGAAACACCATATATTTT
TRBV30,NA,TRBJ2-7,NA,CAWSVTGTTYEQYF,TGTGCCTGGAGTGTAACCGGAACAACCTACGAGCAGTACTTC
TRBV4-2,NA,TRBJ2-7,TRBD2,CASSQEPSGKDLAYEQYF,TGTGCCAGCAGCCAAGAACCTAGCGGGAAGGACCTCGCCTACGAGCAGTACTTC
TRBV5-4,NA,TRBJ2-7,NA,CASSRAQGRNEQYF,TGTGCCAGCAGCCGGGCGCAGGGGCGGAACGAGCAGTACTTC
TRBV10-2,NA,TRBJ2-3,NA,CASSDGYSDTQYF,TGCGCCAGCAGTGATGGCTACTCGGATACGCAGTATTTT
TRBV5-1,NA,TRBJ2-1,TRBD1,CASRTGDSSYNEQFF,TGCGCCAGCAGGACAGGGGACAGCTCCTACAATGAGCAGTTCTTC
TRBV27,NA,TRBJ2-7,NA,CASSLMGPTGSEQYF,TGTGCCAGCAGTTTAATGGGTCCTACCGGCAGCGAGCAGTACTTC
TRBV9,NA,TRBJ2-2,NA,CASSVVLTGELFF,TGTGCCAGCAGCGTAGTTCTGACCGGGGAGCTGTTTTTT
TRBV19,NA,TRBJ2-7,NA,CASSSRHTEDEQYF,TGTGCCAGTAGTAGTCGGCACACAGAGGACGAGCAGTACTTC
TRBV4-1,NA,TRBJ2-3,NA,CASSQEQSAAWDTQYF,TGCGCCAGCAGCCAAGAACAGAGCGCCGCCTGGGATACGCAGTATTTT
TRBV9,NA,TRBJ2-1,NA,CASSAPPEQFF,TGTGCCAGCAGCGCTCCCCCTGAGCAGTTCTTC
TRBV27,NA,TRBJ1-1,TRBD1,CASSFSLTGGTEAFF,TGTGCCAGCAGTTTTTCCCTAACAGGGGGTACTGAAGCTTTCTTT
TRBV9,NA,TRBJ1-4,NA,CASSLNLDRNEKLFF,TGTGCCAGCAGCCTCAATTTGGACAGAAATGAAAAACTGTTTTTT